This T cell receptor beta chain was sequenced during a study of identical twins. Template switching created a universal primer site, and the cDNA included unique molecular identifiers. From the 5' RACE reads, TCRdb called clonotypes with MiXCR, one entry per CDR3 protein. The sample contains 700,000 or so distinct CDR3 sequences, less than 10% of which appear only once. Germline CDR1 is ENHRY and CDR2 is SYGVKD. The junction had 3 bases not matched to a gene; V was cut back by 3 bases and J by 5 bases. CDR3 length: 15 residues. This clonotype was recorded many times. These data also formed part of another study, on yellow fever vaccine responses in identical twins.

V and J are TRBV10-3 and TRBJ2-2; 10 bases are a match to TRBD1. This TCR was sampled from a woman aged 18-29 years in good health. The sample was PBMCs. The CDR3 DNA sequence: TGTGCCATCAGTGAAAGGACAGGGGGGACCGGGGAGCTGTTTTTT. Translation gives CAISERTGGTGELFF.